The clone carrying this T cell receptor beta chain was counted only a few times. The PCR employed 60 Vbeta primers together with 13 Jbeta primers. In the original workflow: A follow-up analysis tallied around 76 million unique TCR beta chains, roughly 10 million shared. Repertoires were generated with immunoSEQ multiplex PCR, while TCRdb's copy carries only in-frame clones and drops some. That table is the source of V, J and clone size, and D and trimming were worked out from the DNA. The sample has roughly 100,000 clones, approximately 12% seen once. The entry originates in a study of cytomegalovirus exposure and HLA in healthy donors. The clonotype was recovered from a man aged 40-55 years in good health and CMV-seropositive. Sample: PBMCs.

The CDR3 sequence is CASSQVLTPSFGYTF. Written as DNA, the CDR3 is TGCGCCAGCAGCCAAGTTTTGACACCATCGTTCGGCTACACCTTC. This rearrangement joins TRBV4-1 to TRBJ1-2; D is undetermined. V was trimmed by 1 base and J by 8 bases, leaving 17 bases between them. Germline V gene lookup returns CDR1 MGHRA and CDR2 YSYEKL. The CDR3 loop spans 15 amino acids.